There are a few counts of the clone carrying this T cell receptor beta chain. The naive CD8 population came from CD45RO-negative cells selected for CCR7, without terminally differentiated effector memory CD45RA+ cells. How the authors handled the data: In the immunoSEQ data, sequences were junction-only and lacked quality scores, so filtering differed. TCRdb keeps only in-frame clones here, not all; method: immunoSEQ multiplex PCR. That table supplies the V and J calls and clone size; D and trimming were determined from the DNA. This table has some 2,000,000 clones, about 95% appearing once. This record comes from a study of shared clonotypes between healthy human individuals. Study at large: There were three CD4 naive, three CD4 memory, two CD8 naive and one CD8 memory plates per donor.

CDR1 ENHRY and CDR2 SYGVKD come from the germline V gene. The CDR3 covers 12 residues. Trimming removed 6 bases from V and 6 bases from J, with 11 bases in between. This sequence joins TRBV10-3 and TRBJ1-2, with D hard to call. This TCR was sampled from a man between 18 and 35 years old in good health. The specimen was naive CD8+ T cells sorted from blood. The CDR3, as DNA: TGTGCCATCAGCGATGGATCTGATGGCTACACCTTC. Translation gives CAISDGSDGYTF.